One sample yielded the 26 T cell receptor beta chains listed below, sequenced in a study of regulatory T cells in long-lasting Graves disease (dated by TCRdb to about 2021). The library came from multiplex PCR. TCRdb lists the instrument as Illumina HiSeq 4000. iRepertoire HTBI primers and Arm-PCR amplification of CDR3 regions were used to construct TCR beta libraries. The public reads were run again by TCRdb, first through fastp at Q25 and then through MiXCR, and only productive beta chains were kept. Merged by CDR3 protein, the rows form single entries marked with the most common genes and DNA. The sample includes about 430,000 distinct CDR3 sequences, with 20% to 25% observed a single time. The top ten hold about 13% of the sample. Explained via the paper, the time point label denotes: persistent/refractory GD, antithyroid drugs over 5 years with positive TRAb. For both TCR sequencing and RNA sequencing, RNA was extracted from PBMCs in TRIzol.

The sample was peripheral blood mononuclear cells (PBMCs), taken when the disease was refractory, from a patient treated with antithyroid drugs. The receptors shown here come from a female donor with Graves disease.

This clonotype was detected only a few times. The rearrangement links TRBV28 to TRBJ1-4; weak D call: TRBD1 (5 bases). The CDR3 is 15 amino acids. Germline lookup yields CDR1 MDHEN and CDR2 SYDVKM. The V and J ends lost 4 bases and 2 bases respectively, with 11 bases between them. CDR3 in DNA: TGTGCCAGCAGTTCCGGGACCCTGACTAATGAAAAACTGTTTTTT. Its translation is CASSSGTLTNEKLFF.

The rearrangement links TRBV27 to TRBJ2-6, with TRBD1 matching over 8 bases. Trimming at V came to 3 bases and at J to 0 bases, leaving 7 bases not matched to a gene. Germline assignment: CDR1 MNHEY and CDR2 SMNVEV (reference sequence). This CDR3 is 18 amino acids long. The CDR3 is CASSFGQGKSSGANVLTF. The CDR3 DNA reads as TGTGCCAGCAGTTTCGGACAGGGCAAGAGCTCTGGGGCCAACGTCCTGACTTTC. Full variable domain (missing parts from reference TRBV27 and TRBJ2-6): EAQVTQNPRYLITVTGKKLTVTCSQNMNHEYMSWYRQDPGLGLRQIYYSMNVEVTDKGDVPEGYKVSRKEKRNFPLILESPSPNQTSLYFCASSFGQGKSSGANVLTFGAGSRLTVL.

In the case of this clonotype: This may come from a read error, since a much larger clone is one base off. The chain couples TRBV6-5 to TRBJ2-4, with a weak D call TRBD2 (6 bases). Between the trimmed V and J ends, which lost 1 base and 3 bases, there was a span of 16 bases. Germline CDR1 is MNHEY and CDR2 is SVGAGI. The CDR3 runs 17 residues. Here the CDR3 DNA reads TGTGCCAGCAGTTACTTGGGAGTATTAGCGGACAAAAACATTCAGTACTTC. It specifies CASSYLGVLADKNIQYF.

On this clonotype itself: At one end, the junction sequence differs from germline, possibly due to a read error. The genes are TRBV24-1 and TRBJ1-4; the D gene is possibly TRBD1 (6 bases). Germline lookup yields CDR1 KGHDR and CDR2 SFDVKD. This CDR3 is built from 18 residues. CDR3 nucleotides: TGTGCCACCAGTGATTCCCGGACAGTTGGAACAACTAATGAAAAACTGGTTTTT. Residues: CATSDSRTVGTTNEKLVF.

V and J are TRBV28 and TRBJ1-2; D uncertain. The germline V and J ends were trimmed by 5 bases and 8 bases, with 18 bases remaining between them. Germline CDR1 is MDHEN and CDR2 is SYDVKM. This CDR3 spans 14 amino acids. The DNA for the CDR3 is TGTGCCAGCAGTCGCAATAGGCGGGGTTTGGGCTACACCTTC. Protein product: CASSRNRRGLGYTF.

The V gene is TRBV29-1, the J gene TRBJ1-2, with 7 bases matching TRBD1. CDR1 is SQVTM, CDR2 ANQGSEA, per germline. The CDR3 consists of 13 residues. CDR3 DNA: TGCTCATCTGTTCTGGGGGCCGGGACAGTCTTCACCTTC. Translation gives CSSVLGAGTVFTF.

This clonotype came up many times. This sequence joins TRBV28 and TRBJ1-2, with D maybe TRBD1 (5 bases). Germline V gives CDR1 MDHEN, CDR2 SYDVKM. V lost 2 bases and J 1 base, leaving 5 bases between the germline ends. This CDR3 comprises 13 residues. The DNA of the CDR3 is TGTGCCAGCAGTTTAGACAGTAACTATGGCTACACCTTC. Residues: CASSLDSNYGYTF.

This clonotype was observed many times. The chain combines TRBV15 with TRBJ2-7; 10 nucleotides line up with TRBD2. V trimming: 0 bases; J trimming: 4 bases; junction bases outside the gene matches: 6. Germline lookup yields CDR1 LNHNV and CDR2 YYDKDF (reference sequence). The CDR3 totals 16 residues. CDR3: CATSREAASGRYEQYF. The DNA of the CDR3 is TGTGCCACCAGCAGAGAAGCGGCTAGCGGGAGATACGAGCAGTACTTC.

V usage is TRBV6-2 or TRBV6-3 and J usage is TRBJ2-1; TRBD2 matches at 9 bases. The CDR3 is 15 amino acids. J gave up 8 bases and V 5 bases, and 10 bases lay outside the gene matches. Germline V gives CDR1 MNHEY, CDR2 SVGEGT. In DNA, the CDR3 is TGTGCCAGCAGTGAAGGCGGCGGGAGGGCCGATGAGCAGTTCTTC. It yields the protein CASSEGGGRADEQFF.

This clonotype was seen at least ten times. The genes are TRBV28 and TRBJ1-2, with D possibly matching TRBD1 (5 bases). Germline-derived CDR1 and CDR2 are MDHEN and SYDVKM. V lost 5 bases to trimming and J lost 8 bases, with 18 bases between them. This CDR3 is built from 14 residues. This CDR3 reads CASSPLTGERGYTF. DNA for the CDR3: TGTGCCAGCAGTCCCCTCACAGGAGAGCGGGGCTACACCTTC.

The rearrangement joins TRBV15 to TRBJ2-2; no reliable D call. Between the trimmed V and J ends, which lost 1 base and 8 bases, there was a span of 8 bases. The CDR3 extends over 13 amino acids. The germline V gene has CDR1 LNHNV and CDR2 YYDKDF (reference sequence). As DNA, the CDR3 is TGTGCCACCAGCAGAGGCACAGCTGGGGAGCTGTTTTTT. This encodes CATSRGTAGELFF.

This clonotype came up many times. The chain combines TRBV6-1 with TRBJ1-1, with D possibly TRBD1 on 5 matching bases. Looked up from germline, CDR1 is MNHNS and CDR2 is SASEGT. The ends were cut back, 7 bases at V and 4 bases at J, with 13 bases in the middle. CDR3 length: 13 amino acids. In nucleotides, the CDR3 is TGTGCCAGCAAATCCCGGGACGTCACTGAAGCTTTCTTT. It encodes CASKSRDVTEAFF.

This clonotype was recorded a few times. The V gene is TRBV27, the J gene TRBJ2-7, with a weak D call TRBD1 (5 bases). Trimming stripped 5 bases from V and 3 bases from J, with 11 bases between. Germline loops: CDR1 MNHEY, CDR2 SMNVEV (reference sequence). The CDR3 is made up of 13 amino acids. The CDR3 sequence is CASSPRQFYEQYF. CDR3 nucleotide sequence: TGTGCCAGCAGTCCCCGACAGTTCTACGAGCAGTACTTC.

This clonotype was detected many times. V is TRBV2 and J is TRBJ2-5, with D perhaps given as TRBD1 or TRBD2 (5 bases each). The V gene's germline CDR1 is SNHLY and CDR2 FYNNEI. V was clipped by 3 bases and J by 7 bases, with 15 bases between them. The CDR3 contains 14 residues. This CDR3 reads CASSDEGQGRTQYF. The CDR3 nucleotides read TGTGCCAGCAGTGATGAGGGGCAGGGTCGGACCCAGTACTTC.

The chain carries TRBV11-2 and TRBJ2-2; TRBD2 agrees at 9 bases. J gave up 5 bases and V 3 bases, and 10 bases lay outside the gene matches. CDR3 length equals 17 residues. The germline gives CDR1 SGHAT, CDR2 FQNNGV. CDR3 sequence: CASSLLAGLSLTGELFF. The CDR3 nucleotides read TGTGCCAGCAGCTTGCTAGCGGGACTCTCCTTAACCGGGGAGCTGTTTTTT.

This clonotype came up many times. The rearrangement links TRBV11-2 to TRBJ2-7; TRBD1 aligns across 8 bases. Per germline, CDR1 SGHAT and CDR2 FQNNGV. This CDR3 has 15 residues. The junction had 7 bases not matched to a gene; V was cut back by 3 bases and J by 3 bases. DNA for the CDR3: TGTGCCAGCAGCTTTTCACGACAGGGGAACTACGAGCAGTACTTC. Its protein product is CASSFSRQGNYEQYF.

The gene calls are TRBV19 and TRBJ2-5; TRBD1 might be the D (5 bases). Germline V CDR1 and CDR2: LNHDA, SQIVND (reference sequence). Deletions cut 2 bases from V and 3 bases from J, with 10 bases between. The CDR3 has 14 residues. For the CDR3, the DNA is TGTGCCAGTAGTATACAGGGTAAAGAAGAGACCCAGTACTTC. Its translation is CASSIQGKEETQYF.

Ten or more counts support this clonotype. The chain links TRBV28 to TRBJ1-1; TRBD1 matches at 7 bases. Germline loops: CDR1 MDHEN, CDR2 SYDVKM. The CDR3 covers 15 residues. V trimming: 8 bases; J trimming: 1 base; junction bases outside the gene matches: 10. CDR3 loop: CASYAYDRANTEAFF. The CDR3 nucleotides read TGTGCCAGCTATGCGTACGACAGGGCGAACACTGAAGCTTTCTTT.

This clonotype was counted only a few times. This CDR3 is CASRGSGRGETQYF. In nucleotides, the CDR3 is TGCGCCAGCAGGGGTAGCGGGAGAGGAGAGACCCAGTACTTC. J is TRBJ2-5 and V is TRBV10-1; the match to TRBD2 covers 9 bases. Germline V gene lookup returns CDR1 WNHNN and CDR2 SYGVQD (reference sequence). Trimming took 6 bases from V and 4 from J; bases not matched to a gene: 6. The CDR3 length is 14 residues.

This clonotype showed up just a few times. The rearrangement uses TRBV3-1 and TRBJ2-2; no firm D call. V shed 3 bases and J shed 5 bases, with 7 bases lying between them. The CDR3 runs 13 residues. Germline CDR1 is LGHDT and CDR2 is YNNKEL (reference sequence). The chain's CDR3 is CASSHGRTGELFF. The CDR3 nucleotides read TGTGCCAGCAGCCACGGGCGGACCGGGGAGCTGTTTTTT.

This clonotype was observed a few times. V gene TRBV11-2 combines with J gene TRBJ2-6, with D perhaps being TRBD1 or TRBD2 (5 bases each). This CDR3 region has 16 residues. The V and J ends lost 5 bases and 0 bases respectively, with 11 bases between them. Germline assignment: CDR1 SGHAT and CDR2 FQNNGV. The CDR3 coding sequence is TGTGCCAGCAGCCCCGGGGCACCCTCTGGGGCCAACGTCCTGACTTTC. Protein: CASSPGAPSGANVLTF.

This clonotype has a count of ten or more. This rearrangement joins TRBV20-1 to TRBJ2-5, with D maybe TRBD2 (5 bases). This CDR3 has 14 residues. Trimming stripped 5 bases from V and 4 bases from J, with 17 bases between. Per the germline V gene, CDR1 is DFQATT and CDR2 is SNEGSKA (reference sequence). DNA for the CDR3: TGCAGTGCTGATCCCGCTGAGGGTGGAGAGACCCAGTACTTC. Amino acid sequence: CSADPAEGGETQYF.

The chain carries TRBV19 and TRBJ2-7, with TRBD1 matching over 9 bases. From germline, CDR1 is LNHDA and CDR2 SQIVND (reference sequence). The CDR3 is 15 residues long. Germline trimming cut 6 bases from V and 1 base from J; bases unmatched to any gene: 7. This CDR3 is CASRNWTGASYEQYF. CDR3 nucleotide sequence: TGTGCCAGTAGGAATTGGACAGGGGCGTCCTACGAGCAGTACTTC. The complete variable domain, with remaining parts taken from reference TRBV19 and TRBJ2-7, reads DGGITQSPKYLFRKEGQNVTLSCEQNLNHDAMYWYRQDPGQGLRLIYYSQIVNDFQKGDIAEGYSVSREKKESFPLTVTSAQKNPTAFYLCASRNWTGASYEQYFGPGTRLTVT.

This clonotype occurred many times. In DNA, the CDR3 is TGTGCCAGCAGTGAAAGGTGGGCAGGGCAGACCCAGTACTTC. This encodes CASSERWAGQTQYF. The chain couples TRBV6-2 or TRBV6-3 to TRBJ2-5, with TRBD1 as a possible D gene (5 bases). V was clipped by 5 bases and J by 6 bases, with 16 bases between them. This CDR3 has 14 amino acids. Germline CDR1 and CDR2: MNHEY and SVGEGT.

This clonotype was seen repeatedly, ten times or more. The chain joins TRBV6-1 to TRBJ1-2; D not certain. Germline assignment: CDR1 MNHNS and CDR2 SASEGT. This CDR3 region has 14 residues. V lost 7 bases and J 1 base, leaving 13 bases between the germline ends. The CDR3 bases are TGTGCCAGCACTGTCAGGACCTTTAACTATGGCTACACCTTC. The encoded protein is CASTVRTFNYGYTF.

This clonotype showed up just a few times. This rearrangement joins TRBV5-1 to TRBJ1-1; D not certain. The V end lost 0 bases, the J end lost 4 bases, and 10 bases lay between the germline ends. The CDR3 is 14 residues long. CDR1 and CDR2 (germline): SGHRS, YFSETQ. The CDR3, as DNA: TGCGCCAGCAGCTTGGACCGAAGAATCACTGAAGCTTTCTTT. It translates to CASSLDRRITEAFF.